The 20 T cell receptor beta chains presented below share a single source sample, sequenced in a study of T cell clonotyping in hematopoietic cell transplantation. Only in-frame clones appear in the TCRdb table, and some are missing; sequencing was by immunoSEQ multiplex PCR. The repertoire includes about 3,500 clones, 70% of them detected once, and around 6.2% sits in the top ten. The starting material was peripheral blood mononuclear cells, obtained 30 days after allogeneic stem cell transplant. The receptors come from a male patient in his thirties or forties who had an allogeneic stem cell transplant from an unrelated donor, so the T cells may come from the graft donor. Some clones in this sample may be carry-over from other donors' samples.

This chain joins TRBV28 and TRBJ1-3; D gene unclear. The V gene's germline CDR1 is MDHEN and CDR2 SYDVKM. V was pared by 6 bases and J by 0 bases, with 15 bases between. This CDR3 region has 16 residues. As DNA, the CDR3 is TGTGCCAGCAGCACTTACCGGGATTCCTCTGGAAACACCATATATTTT. This gives the protein CASSTYRDSSGNTIYF. Supplemented by reference TRBV28 and TRBJ1-3, the full variable domain reads DVKVTQSSRYLVKRTGEKVFLECVQDMDHENMFWYRQDPGLGLRLIYFSYDVKMKEKGDIPEGYSVSREKKERFSLILESASTNQTSMYLCASSTYRDSSGNTIYFGEGSWLTVV.

The genes are TRBV7-9 and TRBJ2-6; TRBD1 agrees at 7 bases. V lost 4 bases to trimming and J lost 1 base; unmatched junction nucleotides: 10. The germline CDR1 and CDR2 sequences are SEHNR and FQNEAQ (reference sequence). The CDR3 extends over 18 amino acids. CDR3 DNA: TGTGCCAGCAGCTCGTGGACAGGTATCTCTTCTGGGGCCAACGTCCTGACTTTC. This gives the protein CASSSWTGISSGANVLTF.

The chain combines TRBV5-8 with TRBJ1-1; D call uncertain. The CDR3 is made up of 12 amino acids. Germline CDR1 SGHTS, CDR2 YDEGEE. Trimming left V 0 bases short and J 8 bases short, with 8 bases between. The CDR3 spells CASSLVALEAFF. DNA of the CDR3: TGTGCCAGCAGCTTGGTAGCCTTAGAAGCTTTCTTT.

This clone has a handful of counts. Relative to the germline gene, one junction end is altered; a read error may explain this. The CDR3 sequence is CASSSTRPSMNF. The CDR3 DNA sequence: TGTGCCAGCAGCTCCACGAGACCTAGCATGAATTTT. The V gene is TRBV5-6, the J gene TRBJ2-3; a possible D gene is TRBD2 (5 bases). The CDR3 is 12 residues long. Looked up from germline, CDR1 is SGHDT and CDR2 is YYEEEE.

The genes are TRBV7-8 and TRBJ2-5, with TRBD1 as a possible D gene (5 bases). The CDR3 spans 14 residues. Trimming removed 4 bases from V and 4 bases from J, with 13 bases in between. Germline V gene sequence: CDR1 SGHVS, CDR2 FQNEAQ. The CDR3 DNA follows: TGTGCCAGCAGCTCTACCCAGGGAATAGAGACCCAGTACTTC. It is translated as CASSSTQGIETQYF.

The chain recombines TRBV11-3 with TRBJ1-6; D may be TRBD1 (5 bases). CDR1 is SGHNT and CDR2 is YENEEA in the germline V gene. The CDR3 has 15 amino acids. V gave up 2 bases and J gave up 10 bases, with 15 bases separating them. The CDR3 here is CASSLSAGSESPLHF. As DNA, the CDR3 is TGTGCCAGCAGCTTATCGGCAGGGAGTGAATCACCCCTCCACTTT. The complete variable domain, with remaining parts taken from reference TRBV11-3 and TRBJ1-6, reads EAGVVQSPRYKIIEKKQPVAFWCNPISGHNTLYWYLQNLGQGPELLIRYENEEAVDDSQLPKDRFSAERLKGVDSTLKIQPAELGDSAVYLCASSLSAGSESPLHFGNGTRLTVT.

This clone was found a few times. The CDR3: CASSRPGYGYTF. The CDR3 DNA follows: TGTGCCAGCAGTAGACCGGGCTATGGCTACACCTTC. The chain has TRBV2 and TRBJ1-2, with unresolved D. Trimming took off 5 bases at V and 4 bases at J, with 8 bases between the two ends. CDR1 is SNHLY, CDR2 FYNNEI, per germline. CDR3 length: 12 residues.

The chain recombines TRBV4-3 with TRBJ2-3; the D is unclear. Germline CDR1 LGHNA, CDR2 YSLEER. Trimming removed 0 bases at V and 4 bases at J, with 8 bases between. This CDR3 is 14 amino acids long. As DNA, the CDR3 is TGCGCCAGCAGCCAAGATCTAGAGGCAGATACGCAGTATTTT. Protein product: CASSQDLEADTQYF.

The genes are TRBV6-5 and TRBJ1-2; no clear D gene. The CDR3 has 14 amino acids. V gave up 5 bases and J gave up 4 bases, with 14 bases separating them. The germline V gene has CDR1 MNHEY and CDR2 SVGAGI. CDR3 bases: TGTGCCAGCAGTCCCCCGGGGAGATCCTATGGCTACACCTTC. Its protein is CASSPPGRSYGYTF.

V is TRBV11-2 and J is TRBJ1-4; the D gene is possibly TRBD1 (5 bases). From germline, CDR1 is SGHAT and CDR2 FQNNGV. CDR3 length: 14 amino acids. V was cut by 5 bases and J by 7 bases, with 14 bases left in between. CDR3 sequence: CASSLTGTAEKLFF. In nucleotides, the CDR3 is TGTGCCAGCAGCCTTACCGGGACTGCTGAAAAACTGTTTTTT. The full variable domain, completed using reference TRBV11-2 and TRBJ1-4, is EAGVAQSPRYKIIEKRQSVAFWCNPISGHATLYWYQQILGQGPKLLIQFQNNGVVDDSQLPKDRFSAERLKGVDSTLKIQPAKLEDSAVYLCASSLTGTAEKLFFGSGTQLSVL.

This clone was observed a handful of times. V gene TRBV6-1 combines with J gene TRBJ2-7, with D unclear. Germline CDR1 and CDR2: MNHNS and SASEGT. V dropped 3 bases and J dropped 7 bases, with 7 bases sitting between them. The CDR3 contains 11 residues. The CDR3 bases are TGTGCCAGCAGTGAGGCTTGGGAGCAGTACTTC. This encodes CASSEAWEQYF.

The gene calls are TRBV5-8 and TRBJ2-7, with TRBD1 as a possible D gene (6 bases). The V gene lost 0 bases and the J gene lost 2 bases, with 9 bases spanning the gap. There are 14 residues in the CDR3. From germline, CDR1 is SGHTS and CDR2 YDEGEE. DNA of the CDR3: TGTGCCAGCAGCTTGGAGGGGGTGGCCTACGAGCAGTACTTC. It specifies CASSLEGVAYEQYF.

DNA for the CDR3: TGTGCCAGCAGCGTGGCAGAAGGCACTGAAGCTTTCTTT. Translated: CASSVAEGTEAFF. J is TRBJ1-1 and V is TRBV9; unclear D gene. Trimming removed 2 bases at V and 4 bases at J, with 9 bases between. The CDR3 runs 13 residues. In germline, CDR1 is SGDLS, CDR2 YYNGEE.

This chain connects TRBV2 to TRBJ2-7, with 12 positions matching TRBD2. Germline lookup yields CDR1 SNHLY and CDR2 FYNNEI. The CDR3 spans 15 residues. V gave up 6 bases and J gave up 7 bases; unmatched junction bases: 10. The CDR3: CASRASGLAGWEQYF. In nucleotides, the CDR3 is TGTGCCAGCAGGGCCTCAGGACTAGCGGGGTGGGAGCAGTACTTC.

A few counts support this clone. The chain employs TRBV4-1 and TRBJ1-1; D remains ambiguous. This CDR3 has 15 residues. Germline lookup yields CDR1 MGHRA and CDR2 YSYEKL. V was clipped by 1 base and J by 0 bases, with 9 bases between them. CDR3 residues: CASSQVVTVNTEAFF. In DNA, the CDR3 is TGCGCCAGCAGCCAAGTCGTAACAGTGAACACTGAAGCTTTCTTT.

The chain couples TRBV30 to TRBJ1-1; D is possibly TRBD1 (5 bases). Trimming removed 0 bases at V and 5 bases at J, with 16 bases between. The CDR3 runs 15 residues. Germline V lookup: CDR1 GTSNPN, CDR2 SVGIG (reference sequence). This CDR3 reads CAWSVWGSRWTEAFF. CDR3 DNA: TGTGCCTGGAGTGTTTGGGGCAGTCGATGGACTGAAGCTTTCTTT.

J is TRBJ2-4 and V is TRBV5-1; perhaps TRBD1 as D (6 bases). CDR3 length: 15 amino acids. Trimming took 0 bases from V and 5 from J, leaving 12 bases between them. Germline CDR1 SGHRS, CDR2 YFSETQ. CDR3 nucleotides: TGCGCCAGCAGCTTGGCCCCGGACAGAGAAAACATTCAGTACTTC. Translated, it gives CASSLAPDRENIQYF.

The chain links TRBV18 to TRBJ2-1; D remains unclear. Looked up from germline, CDR1 is KGHSH and CDR2 is LQKENI. The CDR3 extends over 12 amino acids. The V end lost 1 base, the J end lost 5 bases, and 3 bases lay between the germline ends. CDR3: CASSPHDNEQFF. CDR3 nucleotides: TGTGCCAGCTCACCACATGACAATGAGCAGTTCTTC. Together with reference TRBV18 and TRBJ2-1, the CDR3 gives the full variable domain: NAGVMQNPRHLVRRRGQEARLRCSPMKGHSHVYWYRQLPEEGLKFMVYLQKENIIDESGMPKERFSAEFPKEGPSILRIQQVVRGDSAAYFCASSPHDNEQFFGPGTRLTVL.

The chain combines TRBV30 with TRBJ1-6, with 8 bases that match TRBD1. The CDR3 runs 14 residues. Germline trimming cut 2 bases from V and 5 bases from J; bases unmatched to any gene: 2. In germline, CDR1 is GTSNPN, CDR2 SVGIG (reference sequence). This CDR3 reads CAWSKGQDNSPLHF. As DNA, the CDR3 is TGTGCCTGGAGTAAGGGACAGGATAATTCACCCCTCCACTTT. The variable domain in full, with the rest retrieved from reference TRBV30 and TRBJ1-6, is SQTIHQWPATLVQPVGSPLSLECTVEGTSNPNLYWYRQAAGRGLQLLFYSVGIGQISSEVPQNLSASRPQDRQFILSSKKLLLSDSGFYLCAWSKGQDNSPLHFGNGTRLTVT.

The gene calls are TRBV5-1 and TRBJ2-5; TRBD1 matches at 10 bases. Per the germline V gene, CDR1 is SGHRS and CDR2 is YFSETQ. The CDR3 loop spans 13 amino acids. V was clipped by 4 bases and J by 5 bases; unmatched bases: 2. CDR3 region: CASSMDRGETQYF. In DNA, the CDR3 is TGCGCCAGCAGCATGGACAGGGGGGAGACCCAGTACTTC. Combining the CDR3 with reference TRBV5-1 and TRBJ2-5 gives the whole variable domain KAGVTQTPRYLIKTRGQQVTLSCSPISGHRSVSWYQQTPGQGLQFLFEYFSETQRNKGNFPGRFSGRQFSNSRSEMNVSTLELGDSALYLCASSMDRGETQYFGPGTRLLVL.